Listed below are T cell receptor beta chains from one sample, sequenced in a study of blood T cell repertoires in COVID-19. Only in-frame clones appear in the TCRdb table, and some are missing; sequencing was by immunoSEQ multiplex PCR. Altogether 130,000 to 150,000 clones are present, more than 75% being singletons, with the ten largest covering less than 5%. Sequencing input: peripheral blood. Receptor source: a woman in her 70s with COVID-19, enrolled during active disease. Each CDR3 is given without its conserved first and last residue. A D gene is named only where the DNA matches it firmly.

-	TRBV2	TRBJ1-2	ASRREGTSSGYT
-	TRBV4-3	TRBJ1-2	ASSQETGGVYGYT
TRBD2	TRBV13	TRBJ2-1	ASSFWTSGASYNEQF
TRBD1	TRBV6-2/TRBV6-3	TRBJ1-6	ASSYQGATYNSPLH
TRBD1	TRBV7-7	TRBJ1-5	ASSLALGTGNQPQH
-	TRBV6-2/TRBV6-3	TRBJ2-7	ASSYRLDYTHEQY
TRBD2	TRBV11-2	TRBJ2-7	ASSGYPGGVEQY
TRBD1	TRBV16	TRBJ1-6	ASSQVTGGTKPLH
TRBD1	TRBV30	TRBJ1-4	AWSGQGEKLF
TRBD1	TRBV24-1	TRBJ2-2	ATSGRTGGTGELF
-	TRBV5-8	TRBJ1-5	ASSLGGWRNQPQH
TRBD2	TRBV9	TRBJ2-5	ASSDGGLAGDQETQY
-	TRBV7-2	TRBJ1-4	ASRGAANEKLF
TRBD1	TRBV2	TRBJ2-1	ARSSGQGSYNEQF
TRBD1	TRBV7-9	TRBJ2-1	ASSPGQGGPLGEQF
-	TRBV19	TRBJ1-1	ASSPSLNTEAF
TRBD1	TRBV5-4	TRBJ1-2	ASSRDSLNYGYT
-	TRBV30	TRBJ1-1	AWSVLFGVEAF
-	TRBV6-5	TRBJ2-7	ASSSGGVLYYEQY
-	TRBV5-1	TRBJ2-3	ASSSQEGTDTQY
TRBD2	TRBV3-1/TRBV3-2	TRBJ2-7	ASSLRGAGGRVGSEQY
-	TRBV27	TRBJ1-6	ASRVNRWGDSPLH
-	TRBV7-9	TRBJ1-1	ASSGHRVGTEAF
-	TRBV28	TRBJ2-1	ASSPLSSYNEQF
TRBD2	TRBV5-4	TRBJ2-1	ASSFGASGYNEQF
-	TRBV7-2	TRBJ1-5	ASSVGGGAVQPQH
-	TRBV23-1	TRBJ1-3	ASIQVPSSGNTIY
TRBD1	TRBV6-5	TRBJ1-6	ASSYGQGTGSPLH
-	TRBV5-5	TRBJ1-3	ASSPQGTFSGNTIY
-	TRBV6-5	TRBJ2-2	ASSTHQAVSGELF
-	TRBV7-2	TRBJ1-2	ASSGTTYGYT
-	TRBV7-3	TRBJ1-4	ASSAGTVPAPSTAEKLF
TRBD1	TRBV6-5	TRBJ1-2	ASSSTRTGLNGYT
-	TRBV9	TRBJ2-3	ASSVGVGAYTDTQY
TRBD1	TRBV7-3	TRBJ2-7	ASSVRDRGLPHRVYEQY
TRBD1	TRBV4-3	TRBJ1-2	ASSQDPTGNYGYT
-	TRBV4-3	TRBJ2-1	ASSQEALYNEQF
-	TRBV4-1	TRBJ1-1	ASSQDRGNTEAF
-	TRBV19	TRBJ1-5	ASTAGINQPQH
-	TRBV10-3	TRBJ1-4	AISEPNSNEKLF
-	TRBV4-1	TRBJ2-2	ASSQMDRNTGELF
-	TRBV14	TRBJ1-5	ASSQPPGPQH
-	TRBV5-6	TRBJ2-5	ASSLGDLGGTQY
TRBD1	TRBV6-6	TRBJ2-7	ASSKPGQGSYEQY
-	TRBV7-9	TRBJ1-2	ASSLAGAEGYT
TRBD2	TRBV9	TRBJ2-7	ASSVGAGGSYEQY
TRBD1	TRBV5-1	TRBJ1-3	ASSQGTEGNTIY
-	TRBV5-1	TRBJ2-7	ASSGGQTGSYEQY
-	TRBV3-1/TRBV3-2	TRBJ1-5	ASSSQAPRQPEQH
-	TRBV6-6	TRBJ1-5	ASSTRSRRGNQPQH
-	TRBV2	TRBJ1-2	ASRLRETGNYGYT
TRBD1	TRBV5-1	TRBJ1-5	ASSQLPAGQSNQPQH
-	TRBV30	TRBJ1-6	AWSPLAGRNNSPLH
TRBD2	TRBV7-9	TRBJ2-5	ASSLELAGETQY
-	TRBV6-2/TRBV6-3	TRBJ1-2	ASRPEQGYYGYT
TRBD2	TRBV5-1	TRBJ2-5	ASSSSGGQGETQY
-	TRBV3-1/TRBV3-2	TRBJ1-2	ASSQDRGLIYGYT
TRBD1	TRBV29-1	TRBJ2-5	SVEGGTGPLETQY
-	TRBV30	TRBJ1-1	AWQPGTTAEAF